Below, 5 T cell receptor beta chains from the same sample are listed, as sequenced in a study of early T cells in non-severe SARS-CoV-2 infection. Via MiXCR, TCRdb re-called the 5' RACE reads, giving one row per CDR3 protein. This table has about 70,000 distinct CDR3 sequences, 13% to 15% appearing once. Sample: whole blood, taken at baseline. The receptors here all came from an adult who was a healthcare worker with PCR-confirmed SARS-CoV-2 infection or an uninfected control (not recorded which).

This clonotype has a handful of counts. The J gene is TRBJ1-2, the V gene TRBV27; perhaps TRBD1 as D (6 bases). Germline lookup yields CDR1 MNHEY and CDR2 SMNVEV (reference sequence). This CDR3 has 14 amino acids. The V end was cut by 0 bases, the J end by 4 bases, with 9 bases between. CDR3 loop: CASSLSRQVYGYTF. CDR3 in DNA: TGTGCCAGCAGTTTATCCAGACAGGTCTATGGCTACACCTTC.

This clonotype appeared many times. The genes are TRBV2 and TRBJ2-1, with 8 bases lining up with TRBD2. This CDR3 comprises 14 residues. Germline assignment: CDR1 SNHLY and CDR2 FYNNEI. The trim removed 9 bases at V and 3 bases at J, leaving 7 bases unmatched. CDR3 amino acids: CASFSGKDYNEQFF. Here the CDR3 DNA reads TGTGCCAGTTTTAGCGGGAAAGACTACAATGAGCAGTTCTTC.

This clonotype appeared many times. The chain carries TRBV30 and TRBJ2-2, with no clear D. The germline V gene encodes CDR1 GTSNPN and CDR2 SVGIG (reference sequence). V lost 5 bases and J 8 bases, leaving 6 bases between the germline ends. The CDR3 is 10 amino acids. The CDR3 reads CAWARGELFF. DNA for the CDR3: TGTGCCTGGGCTAGGGGGGAGCTGTTTTTT.

This chain links TRBV18 with TRBJ2-3, with D unclear. The ends were cut back, 10 bases at V and 3 bases at J, with 11 bases in the middle. The CDR3 length is 12 residues. Germline V lookup: CDR1 KGHSH, CDR2 LQKENI. CDR3 nucleotide sequence: TGTGCCACGTCCGACGAAACAGATACGCAGTATTTT. This translates into CATSDETDTQYF. Filled out from reference TRBV18 and TRBJ2-3, the complete variable domain reads NAGVMQNPRHLVRRRGQEARLRCSPMKGHSHVYWYRQLPEEGLKFMVYLQKENIIDESGMPKERFSAEFPKEGPSILRIQQVVRGDSAAYFCATSDETDTQYFGPGTRLTVL.

V usage is TRBV14 and J usage is TRBJ2-3; TRBD2 matches at 8 bases. The germline V gene has CDR1 SGHDN and CDR2 FVKESK. This CDR3 spans 15 amino acids. V shed 0 bases, J shed 4 bases, and the junction held 3 bases outside the gene matches. The CDR3 nucleotides read TGTGCCAGCAGCCAAGATCCCGGGAGGGCAGATACGCAGTATTTT. This translates into CASSQDPGRADTQYF.